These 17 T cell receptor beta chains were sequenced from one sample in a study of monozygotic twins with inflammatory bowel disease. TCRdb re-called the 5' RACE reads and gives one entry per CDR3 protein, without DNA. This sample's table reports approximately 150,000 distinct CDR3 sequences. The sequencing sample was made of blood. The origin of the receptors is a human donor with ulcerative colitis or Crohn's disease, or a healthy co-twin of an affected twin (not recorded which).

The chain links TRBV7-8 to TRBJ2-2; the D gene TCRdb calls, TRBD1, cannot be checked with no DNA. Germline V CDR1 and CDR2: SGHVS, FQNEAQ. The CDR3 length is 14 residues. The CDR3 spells CASSFLGGAGELFF.

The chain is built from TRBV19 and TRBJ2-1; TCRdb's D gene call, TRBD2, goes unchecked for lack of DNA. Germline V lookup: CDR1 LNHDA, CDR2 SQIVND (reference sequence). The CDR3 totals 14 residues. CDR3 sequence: CASKPSKFYNEQFF. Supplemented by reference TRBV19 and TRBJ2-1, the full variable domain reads DGGITQSPKYLFRKEGQNVTLSCEQNLNHDAMYWYRQDPGQGLRLIYYSQIVNDFQKGDIAEGYSVSREKKESFPLTVTSAQKNPTAFYLCASKPSKFYNEQFFGPGTRLTVL.

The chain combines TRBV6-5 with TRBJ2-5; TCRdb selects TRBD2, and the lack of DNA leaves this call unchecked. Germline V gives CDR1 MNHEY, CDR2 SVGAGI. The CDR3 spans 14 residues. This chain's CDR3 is CASSLSGTTRGQYF.

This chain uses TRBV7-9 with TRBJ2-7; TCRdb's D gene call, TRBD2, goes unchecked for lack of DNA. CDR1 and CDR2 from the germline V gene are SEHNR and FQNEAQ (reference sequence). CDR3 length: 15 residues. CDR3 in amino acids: CASSTVTGLSYEQYF.

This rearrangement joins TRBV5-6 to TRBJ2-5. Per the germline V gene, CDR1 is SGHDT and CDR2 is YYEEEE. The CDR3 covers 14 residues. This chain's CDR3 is CASSFYTVEETQYF.

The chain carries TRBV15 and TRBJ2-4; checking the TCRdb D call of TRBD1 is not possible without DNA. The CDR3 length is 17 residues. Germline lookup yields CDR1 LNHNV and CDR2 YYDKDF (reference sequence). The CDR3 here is CATSRGAGGEAKNIQYF.

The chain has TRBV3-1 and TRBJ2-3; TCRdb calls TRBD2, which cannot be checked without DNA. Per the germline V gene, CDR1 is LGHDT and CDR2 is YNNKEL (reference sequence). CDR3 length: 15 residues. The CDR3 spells CASSQFGGGLNTQYF.

The chain's CDR3 is CASSFGDRGQPQHF. J is TRBJ1-5 and V is TRBV6-2 or TRBV6-3; with no DNA, the TCRdb D assignment of TRBD1 cannot be verified. Germline lookup yields CDR1 MNHEY and CDR2 SVGEGT. The CDR3 runs to 14 residues.

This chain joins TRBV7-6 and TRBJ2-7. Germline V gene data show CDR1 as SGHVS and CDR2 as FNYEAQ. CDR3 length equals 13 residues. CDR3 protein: CASSQRRTYEQYF.

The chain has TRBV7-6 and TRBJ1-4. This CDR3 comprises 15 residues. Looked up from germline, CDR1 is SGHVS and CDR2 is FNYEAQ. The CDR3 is CASSLAVLKEEKLFF. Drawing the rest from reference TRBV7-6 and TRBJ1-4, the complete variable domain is GAGVSQSPRYKVTKRGQDVALRCDPISGHVSLYWYRQALGQGPEFLTYFNYEAQQDKSGLPNDRFSAERPEGSISTLTIQRTEQRDSAMYRCASSLAVLKEEKLFFGSGTQLSVL.

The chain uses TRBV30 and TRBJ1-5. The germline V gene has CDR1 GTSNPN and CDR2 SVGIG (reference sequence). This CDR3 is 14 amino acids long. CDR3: CAWSVQGGNQPQHF.

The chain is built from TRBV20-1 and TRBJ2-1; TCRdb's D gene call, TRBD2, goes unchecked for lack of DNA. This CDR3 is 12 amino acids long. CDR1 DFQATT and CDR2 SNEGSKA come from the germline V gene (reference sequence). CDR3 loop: CSAGLVRSEQFF.

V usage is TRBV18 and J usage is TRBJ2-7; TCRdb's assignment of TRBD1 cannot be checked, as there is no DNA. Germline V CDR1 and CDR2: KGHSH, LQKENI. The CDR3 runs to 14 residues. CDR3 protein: CASSPKRTDSEQYF.

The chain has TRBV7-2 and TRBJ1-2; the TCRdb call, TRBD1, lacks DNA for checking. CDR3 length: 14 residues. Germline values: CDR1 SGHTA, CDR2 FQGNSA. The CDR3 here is CASSSGGTAYGYTF. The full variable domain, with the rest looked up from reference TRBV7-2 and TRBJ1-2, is GAGVSQSPSNKVTEKGKDVELRCDPISGHTALYWYRQSLGQGLEFLIYFQGNSAPDKSGLPSDRFSAERTGGSVSTLTIQRTQQEDSAVYLCASSSGGTAYGYTFGSGTRLTVV.

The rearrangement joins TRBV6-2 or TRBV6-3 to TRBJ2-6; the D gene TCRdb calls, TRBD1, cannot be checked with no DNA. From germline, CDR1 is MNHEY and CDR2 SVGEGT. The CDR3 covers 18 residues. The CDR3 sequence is CASTFSGGAFSGANVLTF.

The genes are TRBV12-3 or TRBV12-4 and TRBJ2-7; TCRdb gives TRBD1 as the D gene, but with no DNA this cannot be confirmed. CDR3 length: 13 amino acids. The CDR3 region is CASSLGPRNEQYF.

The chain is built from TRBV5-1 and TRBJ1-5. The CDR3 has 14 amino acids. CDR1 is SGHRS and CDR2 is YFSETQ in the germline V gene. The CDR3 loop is CASSRDPGNQPQHF.